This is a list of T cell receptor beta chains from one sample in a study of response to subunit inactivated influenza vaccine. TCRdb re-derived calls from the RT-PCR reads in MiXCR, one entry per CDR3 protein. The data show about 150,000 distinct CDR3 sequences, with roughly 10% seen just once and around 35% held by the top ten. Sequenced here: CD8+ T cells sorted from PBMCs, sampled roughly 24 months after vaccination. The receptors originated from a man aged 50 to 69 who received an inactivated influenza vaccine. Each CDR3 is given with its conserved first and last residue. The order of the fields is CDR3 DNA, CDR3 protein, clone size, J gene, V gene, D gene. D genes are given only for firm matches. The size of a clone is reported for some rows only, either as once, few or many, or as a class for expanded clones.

cdr3_nt: TGCGCCAGCAGTGGACTAGGAGATACGCAGTATTTT; cdr3_aa: CASSGLGDTQYF; clone_size: .; j_call: TRBJ2-3; v_call: TRBV10-1; d_call: .
cdr3_nt: TGTGCCAGCAGCGCGACTAGCGGGAGAACAGATACGCAGTATTTT; cdr3_aa: CASSATSGRTDTQYF; clone_size: .; j_call: TRBJ2-3; v_call: TRBV4-2; d_call: TRBD2
cdr3_nt: TGTGCCAGCAGCGTTCGTATTACAGGGCGGCATGAGCAGTTCTTC; cdr3_aa: CASSVRITGRHEQFF; clone_size: .; j_call: TRBJ2-1; v_call: TRBV21-1; d_call: .
cdr3_nt: TGTGCCAGCAGTTTATCCCCTTCTCTGATGGTGAGCTTCTTC; cdr3_aa: CASSLSPSLMVSFF; clone_size: few; j_call: TRBJ2-1; v_call: TRBV27; d_call: .
cdr3_nt: TGTGCCAGCGACGAAGGTATAGGTTTGAATGGGGAGCAGTACTTC; cdr3_aa: CASDEGIGLNGEQYF; clone_size: .; j_call: TRBJ2-7; v_call: TRBV2; d_call: .
cdr3_nt: TGTGCCAGCAGCCCGACCGTCTACGAGCAGTACTTC; cdr3_aa: CASSPTVYEQYF; clone_size: many; j_call: TRBJ2-7; v_call: TRBV7-9; d_call: .
cdr3_nt: TGTGCCAGCAGTGAAGGCGGAGGAGAGCAGTTCTTC; cdr3_aa: CASSEGGGEQFF; clone_size: .; j_call: TRBJ2-1; v_call: TRBV25-1; d_call: .
cdr3_nt: TGTGCCTGGACCCCGGACAGGGGGCCCTACAATGAGCAGTTCTTC; cdr3_aa: CAWTPDRGPYNEQFF; clone_size: few; j_call: TRBJ2-1; v_call: TRBV30; d_call: TRBD1
cdr3_nt: TGCAGTGTCGGTACTAGGGCCTACAATGAGCAGTTCTTC; cdr3_aa: CSVGTRAYNEQFF; clone_size: many; j_call: TRBJ2-1; v_call: TRBV20-1; d_call: .
cdr3_nt: TGCGCCAGCAGCCAACGGGGGGCGGGTACCGGGGAGCTGTTTTTT; cdr3_aa: CASSQRGAGTGELFF; clone_size: few; j_call: TRBJ2-2; v_call: TRBV4-3; d_call: .
cdr3_nt: TGTGCCAGCAGCCTGAGGGGGGCAAAGGAGACCCAGTACTTC; cdr3_aa: CASSLRGAKETQYF; clone_size: .; j_call: TRBJ2-5; v_call: TRBV12-3/TRBV12-4; d_call: .
cdr3_nt: TGTGCCAGCAGTTACTTCTCAGTCGGGATGGCTTTCTTT; cdr3_aa: CASSYFSVGMAFF; clone_size: .; j_call: TRBJ1-1; v_call: TRBV6-2/TRBV6-3; d_call: .
cdr3_nt: TGTGCCAGCAGTTACCGGGAGTGGGATACGCAGTATTTT; cdr3_aa: CASSYREWDTQYF; clone_size: many; j_call: TRBJ2-3; v_call: TRBV6-2/TRBV6-3; d_call: .
cdr3_nt: TGTGCCAGCAGCTCGTCCTGGCGGTCGGGGGCCGGGGAGCTGTTTTTT; cdr3_aa: CASSSSWRSGAGELFF; clone_size: .; j_call: TRBJ2-2; v_call: TRBV7-7; d_call: .
cdr3_nt: TGTGCCAGCAGTTCAGGGTCCAGCAATCAGCCCCAGCATTTT; cdr3_aa: CASSSGSSNQPQHF; clone_size: many; j_call: TRBJ1-5; v_call: TRBV28; d_call: .
cdr3_nt: TGTGCCATCGGAAGGGAGGGCCTCGACAATGAGCAGTTCTTC; cdr3_aa: CAIGREGLDNEQFF; clone_size: few; j_call: TRBJ2-1; v_call: TRBV10-3; d_call: TRBD2
cdr3_nt: TGTGCCAGCAGTTTGGCCCTTGGTATAGCGCCACGGTCCTACAATGAGCAGTTCTTC; cdr3_aa: CASSLALGIAPRSYNEQFF; clone_size: .; j_call: TRBJ2-1; v_call: TRBV28; d_call: .
cdr3_nt: TGTGCCAGCAGCTCCCCGTCGGGGGACCAAGAGACCCAGTACTTC; cdr3_aa: CASSSPSGDQETQYF; clone_size: many; j_call: TRBJ2-5; v_call: TRBV5-5; d_call: .
cdr3_nt: TGCGCCAGCAGCCAAGGGCCTATTGTGCTGGCGCCTAGGACAGGAGAAACAGATACGCAGTATTTT; cdr3_aa: CASSQGPIVLAPRTGETDTQYF; clone_size: few; j_call: TRBJ2-3; v_call: TRBV4-1; d_call: TRBD1
cdr3_nt: TGCAGCGGGGGACGTCCGAACACTGAAGCTTTCTTT; cdr3_aa: CSGGRPNTEAFF; clone_size: .; j_call: TRBJ1-1; v_call: TRBV29-1; d_call: .
cdr3_nt: TGTGCCAGCAGCCTGGGACGGTATTACGAGCAGTACTTC; cdr3_aa: CASSLGRYYEQYF; clone_size: .; j_call: TRBJ2-7; v_call: TRBV7-2; d_call: .
cdr3_nt: TGTGCCAGCAGTTCCGGGAACACAGATACGCAGTATTTT; cdr3_aa: CASSSGNTDTQYF; clone_size: .; j_call: TRBJ2-3; v_call: TRBV12-3/TRBV12-4; d_call: .
cdr3_nt: TGTGCCAGCAGCCTGTCAGGGGACGGGAGAGTTACTGAAGCTTTCTTT; cdr3_aa: CASSLSGDGRVTEAFF; clone_size: few; j_call: TRBJ1-1; v_call: TRBV12-3/TRBV12-4; d_call: .
cdr3_nt: TGCGCCAGCAGCGATACTAGCGGGGGGGGCGATGAGCAGTTCTTC; cdr3_aa: CASSDTSGGGDEQFF; clone_size: few; j_call: TRBJ2-1; v_call: TRBV10-1; d_call: TRBD2
cdr3_nt: TGTGCCAGCAGCCAGGGACTAGCGGGGTCCTACAATGAGCAGTTCTTC; cdr3_aa: CASSQGLAGSYNEQFF; clone_size: .; j_call: TRBJ2-1; v_call: TRBV7-9; d_call: TRBD2
cdr3_nt: TGTGCCAGCAGCGGACAGGGGAGATCCTATAATTCACCCCTCCACTTT; cdr3_aa: CASSGQGRSYNSPLHF; clone_size: few; j_call: TRBJ1-6; v_call: TRBV7-8; d_call: TRBD1
cdr3_nt: TGTGCCAGCAGCTTAAGCGCAGGGGGGGATCAGCCCCAGCATTTT; cdr3_aa: CASSLSAGGDQPQHF; clone_size: few; j_call: TRBJ1-5; v_call: TRBV28; d_call: TRBD1
cdr3_nt: TGTGCCAGTAGTATTGCAGGGGCGGAAGCTTTCTTT; cdr3_aa: CASSIAGAEAFF; clone_size: .; j_call: TRBJ1-1; v_call: TRBV19; d_call: .
cdr3_nt: TGTGCCAGCAGCCAAGAAGCCACCAGCGGGGGGATCAATGAGCAGTTCTTC; cdr3_aa: CASSQEATSGGINEQFF; clone_size: many; j_call: TRBJ2-1; v_call: TRBV4-2; d_call: TRBD2
cdr3_nt: TGTGCCAGCAGCTTAGTTTTGAATCAGTGGGGGACTTCAGAGACCCAGTACTTC; cdr3_aa: CASSLVLNQWGTSETQYF; clone_size: few; j_call: TRBJ2-5; v_call: TRBV11-2; d_call: .
cdr3_nt: TGCGCCAGCAGCCAGTCTGGTGGGAGGACCGGGGAGCTGTTTTTT; cdr3_aa: CASSQSGGRTGELFF; clone_size: .; j_call: TRBJ2-2; v_call: TRBV4-3; d_call: .
cdr3_nt: TGTGCCAGCAGTCCAGGGGTGGTCCAAGAGACCCAGTACTTC; cdr3_aa: CASSPGVVQETQYF; clone_size: .; j_call: TRBJ2-5; v_call: TRBV12-3/TRBV12-4; d_call: .
cdr3_nt: TGTGCCAGCAGCCCAAAAGGGACCGTCTACAATGAGCAGTTCTTC; cdr3_aa: CASSPKGTVYNEQFF; clone_size: many; j_call: TRBJ2-1; v_call: TRBV7-2; d_call: .
cdr3_nt: TGTGCCAGCAGCTTAGCGATGCTGGGGACCGATGGCTACACCTTC; cdr3_aa: CASSLAMLGTDGYTF; clone_size: .; j_call: TRBJ1-2; v_call: TRBV7-9; d_call: .
cdr3_nt: TGTGCCAGCAGAAGACAGGACTATAATTCACCCCTCCACTTT; cdr3_aa: CASRRQDYNSPLHF; clone_size: .; j_call: TRBJ1-6; v_call: TRBV6-1; d_call: .
cdr3_nt: TGCAGTGCTAGAGGGTATAGGGGGACAGGGGGCGCCGCCGGGGAGCTGTTTTTT; cdr3_aa: CSARGYRGTGGAAGELFF; clone_size: .; j_call: TRBJ2-2; v_call: TRBV20-1; d_call: TRBD1
cdr3_nt: TGTGCCAGCAGCTTTGTGACAGGGGGTGGGGGAAGCACTGAAGCTTTCTTT; cdr3_aa: CASSFVTGGGGSTEAFF; clone_size: few; j_call: TRBJ1-1; v_call: TRBV7-6; d_call: TRBD1
cdr3_nt: TGCAGCGTTGACGACAGGGGGCCGGGCTATGGCTACACCTTC; cdr3_aa: CSVDDRGPGYGYTF; clone_size: .; j_call: TRBJ1-2; v_call: TRBV29-1; d_call: TRBD1
cdr3_nt: TGTGCCAGCAGTTTAAACGACAGGGCGATCACTGAAGCTTTCTTT; cdr3_aa: CASSLNDRAITEAFF; clone_size: few; j_call: TRBJ1-1; v_call: TRBV27; d_call: TRBD1
cdr3_nt: TGTGCCAGCAGTTGGCCGGGACAGGGGGCCTTTAATCAGCCCCAGCATTTT; cdr3_aa: CASSWPGQGAFNQPQHF; clone_size: .; j_call: TRBJ1-5; v_call: TRBV28; d_call: TRBD1
cdr3_nt: TGTGCCAGCGCGAAGAGGGAATCCCCCTACGAGCAGTACTTC; cdr3_aa: CASAKRESPYEQYF; clone_size: few; j_call: TRBJ2-7; v_call: TRBV27; d_call: .
cdr3_nt: TGTGCCAGCAGCTCAATATACCTCGACAGGGAAAAAAACTATGGCTACACCTTC; cdr3_aa: CASSSIYLDREKNYGYTF; clone_size: many; j_call: TRBJ1-2; v_call: TRBV11-1; d_call: TRBD1